The subject of this entry is one T cell receptor beta chain. As yet, its antigen is unknown. The CDR3 spans 16 residues. Vbeta (60) and Jbeta (13) primers were used in the PCR. Produced via immunoSEQ multiplex PCR; TCRdb's table is partial and in-frame only. The sample has about 150,000 clones, 60% to 75% seen once. This specimen belongs to a study of cytomegalovirus exposure and HLA in healthy donors. The wider study: Previous work identified roughly 120 million unique TCR beta sequences from around 170 million T cells.

Study conclusions and caveats: Rates of TCR association differed by HLA locus in a later analysis, with DRB1 highest and HLA-C lowest. In vitro assays verified that a few CMV-associated chains recognized CMV antigens specifically. It was assumed in the presence/absence analyses that sequencing depth was roughly uniform across donors.

The J gene is TRBJ1-5, the V gene TRBV21-1. TRBV21-1 is an annotated pseudogene. Sequencing was done on a sample of PBMCs. This TCR derives from a human donor in good health. The CDR3: CASSKGCGASNQPQHF. The CDR3 coding sequence is TGTGCCAGCAGCAAAGGGTGCGGGGCTAGCAATCAGCCCCAGCATTTT.